The 19 T cell receptor beta chains presented below share a single source sample, sequenced in a study of T cell clonality in common variable immunodeficiency. The study, taken as a whole, reports: Common variable immunodeficiency TCR beta sequences reportedly had fewer deletions and N-nucleotide insertions.

Antigens for these TCRs are unknown. TCRdb's table, derived via immunoSEQ multiplex PCR, lists solely in-frame clones and lacks some. There are some 11,000 clones in the sample, none observed a single time. The source material was peripheral blood mononuclear cells. These receptors all come from a human donor with common variable immunodeficiency.

This clone is classed as medium-sized (0.01 to 0.1%). Read sequence stops 3 residues before the CDR3 end, and the germline J gene provides the missing end. This chain links TRBV6-2 or TRBV6-3 with TRBJ2-5; 9 nucleotides align to TRBD1. J lost 4 bases, V lost 6 bases, and 12 bases had no gene match. From germline, CDR1 is MNHEY and CDR2 SVGEGT. There are 16 residues in the CDR3. Incomplete CDR3 DNA: TGTGCCAGCAGCCATACCACAGGGGGCGAGGGAGAGACC. This codes for CASSHTTGGEGET. Given in full, the CDR3 is CASSHTTGGEGETQYF.

This clone was detected a few times. The CDR3 end is not reached by the read, which stops 3 residues before it; the germline J gene fills it in. The chain is built from TRBV29-1 and TRBJ2-1; maybe TRBD1 (5 bases). Germline V lookup: CDR1 SQVTM, CDR2 ANQGSEA. The CDR3 spans 13 residues. Between the trimmed V and J ends, which lost 4 bases and 7 bases, there was a span of 14 bases. Partial CDR3 DNA: TGCAGCGTTGCGCCCTCTCAGGGTAATGAG. Its protein product is CSVAPSQGNE. The full CDR3 protein reads CSVAPSQGNEQFF.

Of note for this clone: The CDR3 is cut off 3 residues early in the read; its end comes from the germline J gene. The genes are TRBV30 and TRBJ2-1, with 12 bases that match TRBD1. The CDR3 consists of 19 residues. Germline V gene data show CDR1 as GTSNPN and CDR2 as SVGIG (reference sequence). The junction had 13 bases not matched to a gene; V was cut back by 0 bases and J by 4 bases. The part of the CDR3 DNA that was read is TGTGCCTGGAGTGTTACGGGACAGGGGGCGCGGAAGAGGTACAATGAG. This codes for CAWSVTGQGARKRYNE. The whole CDR3 reads CAWSVTGQGARKRYNEQFF.

On this clone itself: The read comes to an end 3 residues before the CDR3 does, leaving the germline J gene to fill in the end. The V call is TRBV18, the J call TRBJ2-5; no definite D call. Per the germline V gene, CDR1 is KGHSH and CDR2 is LQKENI. Trimming pared 3 bases from V and 5 bases from J, leaving 7 bases between. This CDR3 region has 12 residues. CDR3 bases read: TGTGCCAGCTCACCCCTCGGGGAGACC. This codes for CASSPLGET. In full, the CDR3 is CASSPLGETQYF.

This clone is large by share. The DNA ends 3 residues before the CDR3 does, and the rest of the CDR3 is filled in from the germline J gene. This chain links TRBV29-1 with TRBJ2-1, with TRBD2 matching over 11 bases. CDR1 and CDR2 (germline): SQVTM, ANQGSEA. Germline trimming cut 4 bases from V and 5 bases from J; bases unmatched to any gene: 7. There are 15 residues in the CDR3. CDR3 in amino acids: CSVGYGSGGDNEQFF. The sequenced CDR3 bases are TGCAGCGTTGGGTACGGTAGCGGGGGGGACAATGAG.

The sequenced part of the CDR3 DNA is TGTGCCTGGGGAAGGACAGGGGGCCAGCCC. Translation: CAWGRTGGQP. The CDR3 reads in full as CAWGRTGGQPQHF. The J gene is TRBJ1-5, the V gene TRBV30; 11 bases align to TRBD1. Read sequence stops 3 residues before the CDR3 end, and the germline J gene provides the missing end. The V and J ends lost 5 bases and 7 bases, in that order; junction bases with no gene match: 4. Germline V gene data show CDR1 as GTSNPN and CDR2 as SVGIG (reference sequence). The CDR3 has 13 residues.

This clone occurred a few times. This CDR3 is CASSLGAASPLHF. CDR3 bases read: TGTGCCAGCAGCTTAGGGGCAGCTTCACCC. The chain links TRBV7-9 to TRBJ1-6, with D uncertain. The CDR3 end is not reached by the read, which stops 3 residues before it; the germline J gene fills it in. Trimming removed 1 base from V and 9 bases from J, with 7 bases in between. The CDR3 covers 13 residues. Germline V gene data show CDR1 as SEHNR and CDR2 as FQNEAQ (reference sequence).

By sample share, this clone is medium-sized (0.01 to 0.1%). CDR3 bases read: TGTGCCAGCAGTTTCCCCCGTCTAGCGGGGGGCCGTGGGACCGGGGAG. This gives the protein CASSFPRLAGGRGTGE. Given in full, the CDR3 is CASSFPRLAGGRGTGELFF. The rearrangement joins TRBV12-3 or TRBV12-4 to TRBJ2-2, with 11 bases matching TRBD2. The read terminates 3 residues before the CDR3 end, so the remaining end is supplied by the germline J gene. CDR3 length: 19 residues. V shed 3 bases and J 5 bases; nucleotides not matched to a gene: 14.

This clone was counted between two and nine times. Read data end 3 residues before the CDR3 end; the end is taken from the germline J gene. The chain has TRBV7-9 and TRBJ2-1; 8 bases fit TRBD1. CDR3 length: 14 amino acids. J was trimmed by 5 bases and V by 2 bases; bases with no gene match: 2. CDR1 and CDR2 (germline): SEHNR, FQNEAQ (reference sequence). The part of the CDR3 DNA that was read is TGTGCCAGCAGCTTACAGGGGGCCCACAATGAG. Protein: CASSLQGAHNE. The complete CDR3 protein is CASSLQGAHNEQFF.

This clone qualifies as medium-sized (0.01 to 0.1%). The read falls 3 residues short of the CDR3 end, and the missing part is taken from the germline J gene. The rearrangement links TRBV9 to TRBJ1-2; TRBD1 matches at 7 bases. CDR3 length: 15 residues. The V segment lost 4 bases and the J segment 4 bases; nucleotides outside the gene matches: 10. Germline V gives CDR1 SGDLS, CDR2 YYNGEE. Partial CDR3 DNA: TGTGCCAGCAGCTCAACAGGGGCCTTGGGCTATGGC. This encodes CASSSTGALGYG. The whole CDR3 protein is CASSSTGALGYGYTF. The whole variable domain, remainder taken from reference TRBV9 and TRBJ1-2, is DSGVTQTPKHLITATGQRVTLRCSPRSGDLSVYWYQQSLDQGLQFLIQYYNGEERAKGNILERFSAQQFPDLHSELNLSSLELGDSALYFCASSSTGALGYGYTFGSGTRLTVV.

Concerning this clone: The read ends 3 residues before the CDR3 terminus; that terminus is restored from the germline J gene. The V call is TRBV19, the J call TRBJ1-4; TRBD1 matches 8 bases. The CDR3 covers 17 residues. From germline, CDR1 is LNHDA and CDR2 SQIVND (reference sequence). V shed 3 bases, J shed 2 bases, and the junction held 8 bases outside the gene matches. The sequenced CDR3 bases are TGTGCCAGTAGTATGGTACTCTCAGGGGGCACTAATGAAAAA. Residues: CASSMVLSGGTNEK. The full CDR3 protein reads CASSMVLSGGTNEKLFF.

This clone turned up a few times. CDR3 sequence reads: CASSTTYEQYF. CDR3 DNA, as far as it was read: TGTGCCAGTAGTACTACCTACGAG. The chain links TRBV19 to TRBJ2-7, with unresolved D. The read ends 3 residues shy of where the CDR3 ends; the end is completed using the germline J gene. The V gene's germline CDR1 is LNHDA and CDR2 SQIVND (reference sequence). The CDR3 length is 11 residues. The V and J ends lost 4 bases and 2 bases respectively, with 3 bases between them.

A few counts support this clone. The CDR3 extends 3 residues past the end of the read, so its final part is completed from the germline J gene. The V and J genes are TRBV6-4 and TRBJ1-2, with D possibly being TRBD1 (5 bases). This CDR3 has 14 amino acids. Germline V CDR1 and CDR2: MRHNA, SNTAGT. The CDR3 here is CASSDLSTGGGYTF. Partial CDR3 DNA: TGTGCCAGCAGTGACTTAAGTACAGGAGGGGGC.

By sample share, this clone is medium-sized. The read finishes 3 residues shy of the CDR3 end, and the germline J gene is used to complete it. J is TRBJ2-1 and V is TRBV19; TRBD2 agrees at 9 bases. The CDR3 runs to 16 residues. J lost 0 bases, V lost 5 bases, and 5 bases had no gene match. Germline values: CDR1 LNHDA, CDR2 SQIVND (reference sequence). Incomplete CDR3 DNA: TGTGCCAGTAGTTTCGGCGGGGGGGGCTCCTACAATGAG. It specifies CASSFGGGGSYNE. The full CDR3 reads CASSFGGGGSYNEQFF.

For this clone: The read terminates 3 residues before the CDR3 end, so the remaining end is supplied by the germline J gene. The rearrangement uses TRBV6-1 and TRBJ2-3, with 7 bases fitting TRBD2. CDR3 length: 14 residues. Per the germline V gene, CDR1 is MNHNS and CDR2 is SASEGT. J gave up 7 bases and V 1 base, and 5 bases lay outside the gene matches. CDR3 DNA, as far as it was read: TGTGCCAGCAGTGAAGGGACTAGTCTACATACG. It codes for CASSEGTSLHT. The whole CDR3 is CASSEGTSLHTQYF.

A word on this clone: The read ends 3 residues early relative to the CDR3; the germline J gene fills the gap. This chain links TRBV7-9 with TRBJ1-2; TRBD1 might be the D (5 bases). CDR1 and CDR2 (germline): SEHNR, FQNEAQ (reference sequence). Trimming removed 5 bases at V and 6 bases at J, with 13 bases between. This CDR3 has 13 residues. The CDR3: CASSLPAGNGYTF. The sequenced CDR3 bases are TGTGCCAGCAGCCTACCGGCAGGGAATGGC.

This clone is classed as medium-sized. The read comes to an end 3 residues before the CDR3 does, leaving the germline J gene to fill in the end. The chain carries TRBV6-4 and TRBJ1-2, with D maybe TRBD1 (6 bases). CDR3 length equals 17 residues. The V end was cut by 2 bases, the J end by 6 bases, with 22 bases between. The germline V gene has CDR1 MRHNA and CDR2 SNTAGT. CDR3 loop: CASSDPDNRVFIDGYTF. The sequenced CDR3 bases are TGTGCCAGCAGTGACCCCGATAACAGGGTGTTTATTGATGGC.

This clone came up a few times. Coverage ceases 3 residues before the CDR3 finishes, and the germline J gene fills in the end. V gene TRBV7-2 combines with J gene TRBJ1-5; D remains unclear. The CDR3 sequence is 14 residues long. Germline values: CDR1 SGHTA, CDR2 FQGNSA. V was pared by 5 bases and J by 0 bases, with 8 bases between. The sequenced part of the CDR3 DNA is TGTGCCAGCAGCAGAGACACTAGCAATCAGCCC. Protein sequence: CASSRDTSNQP. The full CDR3 reads CASSRDTSNQPQHF. The variable domain in full, completed from reference TRBV7-2 and TRBJ1-5, reads GAGVSQSPSNKVTEKGKDVELRCDPISGHTALYWYRQSLGQGLEFLIYFQGNSAPDKSGLPSDRFSAERTGGSVSTLTIQRTQQEDSAVYLCASSRDTSNQPQHFGDGTRLSIL.

This clone was observed many times. The read comes to an end 3 residues before the CDR3 does, leaving the germline J gene to fill in the end. The genes are TRBV5-1 and TRBJ1-4; D might be TRBD1 (6 bases). The V gene lost 0 bases and the J gene lost 6 bases, with 12 bases spanning the gap. The CDR3 is 15 residues long. Germline lookup yields CDR1 SGHRS and CDR2 YFSETQ. The sequenced CDR3 bases are TGCGCCAGCAGCTTGGTTTCCAGGGGCGATGAAAAA. This translates into CASSLVSRGDEK. The entire CDR3 is CASSLVSRGDEKLFF.